The following is a T cell receptor (beta chain) sequence with its context. Using its own MiXCR run on the 5' RACE reads, TCRdb lists one record per CDR3 protein. Of around 370,000 distinct CDR3 sequences listed, around a fifth are singletons. The data originate from a study of T-cell memory formation after mild COVID-19. The CDR3 is 14 amino acids. Per germline, CDR1 SQVTM and CDR2 ANQGSEA. Between the trimmed V and J ends, which lost 4 bases and 0 bases, there was a span of 12 bases. The chain carries TRBV29-1 and TRBJ1-1; a weak D match, TRBD1 (6 bases). The TCR comes from an adult woman who had mild COVID-19 (a few samples of this study predate the infection). Cell type and time point are not known. Sequences were obtained from PBMCs or a T cell subset sorted from them (not recorded which). Here the CDR3 reads CSVVWGAMNTEAFF. CDR3 bases: TGCAGCGTTGTATGGGGGGCCATGAACACTGAAGCTTTCTTT.